This TCR beta chain was retrieved from a study of Tregs in tolerant kidney transplant recipients. Study results and caveats: Tregs expanded with activated donor B cells seemed most donor-specific.

Profiled with immunoSEQ multiplex PCR; TCRdb holds only in-frame clones, not every one. The sample has about 81,000 clones, over 75% seen once. The length of the CDR3 is 13 residues. CDR1 and CDR2 from the germline V gene are MNHNS and SASEGT. V lost 6 bases and J lost 2, with 11 bases in between. Notes on this clone: What it binds is unknown.

Recipients received nonmyeloablative bone marrow transplants from related graft donors, with transient mixed chimerism. CD4+CD25+CD127- Tregs, CD4+CD25- non-Tregs, CD4 and CD8 cells were sorted. The sequence was obtained from a human patient who received a combined kidney and bone marrow transplant. Some T cells may be supplied by the graft donor. This chain joins TRBV6-1 and TRBJ2-7; no clear D. Sequencing used CD4+ T cells from blood (PBMCs), obtained 24 months after the transplant. The CDR3 DNA reads TGTGCCAGCAGATACGAGGCTCCCTACGAGCAGTACTTC. Its protein product is CASRYEAPYEQYF.